Presented here are 30 T cell receptor beta chains from one specimen sequenced in a study of shared clonotypes between healthy human individuals. Using immunoSEQ multiplex PCR, the repertoire was profiled, and TCRdb retains in-frame clones only, with some absent. The data contain approximately 510,000 clones, roughly 78% of them singletons. Sequencing used PBMCs. All receptors derive from a woman between 35 and 50 years old in good health. Some clones in this sample may be carry-over from other donors' samples.

The chain has TRBV18 and TRBJ2-3; 7 nucleotides agree with TRBD1. Germline-derived CDR1 and CDR2 are KGHSH and LQKENI. With V trimmed by 6 bases and J by 2 bases, 8 bases remained unmatched. This CDR3 has 15 residues. The DNA of the CDR3 is TGTGCCAGCTCCCCCATAGGGGGCAACACAGATACGCAGTATTTT. Protein product: CASSPIGGNTDTQYF.

The CDR3, as DNA: TGTGCCAGCAGCAAGGACAGGAGCTCCTACGAGCAGTACTTC. Translation: CASSKDRSSYEQYF. The genes are TRBV11-2 and TRBJ2-7; 7 bases map to TRBD1. CDR3 length: 14 amino acids. Germline V gene data show CDR1 as SGHAT and CDR2 as FQNNGV. With 5 bases clipped from V and 0 bases from J, the junction kept 4 bases outside the gene matches. The variable domain in full, with the rest retrieved from reference TRBV11-2 and TRBJ2-7, is EAGVAQSPRYKIIEKRQSVAFWCNPISGHATLYWYQQILGQGPKLLIQFQNNGVVDDSQLPKDRFSAERLKGVDSTLKIQPAKLEDSAVYLCASSKDRSSYEQYFGPGTRLTVT.

The chain joins TRBV4-2 to TRBJ2-1, with TRBD1 identical over 7 bases. With 3 bases clipped from V and 8 bases from J, the junction kept 10 bases outside the gene matches. The CDR3 consists of 15 residues. Germline CDR1 reads LGHNA; CDR2 reads YNFKEQ. CDR3 region: CASSQLQGQLHEQFF. The CDR3 DNA reads TGTGCCAGCAGCCAGCTACAGGGGCAGCTTCATGAGCAGTTCTTC.

This clone was seen a handful of times. The chain joins TRBV7-9 to TRBJ1-2; D ambiguous. V shed 5 bases and J shed 4 bases, with 11 bases lying between them. The CDR3 covers 13 residues. The germline V gene has CDR1 SEHNR and CDR2 FQNEAQ (reference sequence). The CDR3 sequence: CASSPGRSYGYTF. Here the CDR3 DNA reads TGTGCCAGCAGCCCAGGACGGAGCTATGGCTACACCTTC.

The chain combines TRBV10-3 with TRBJ2-2; perhaps TRBD2 as D (5 bases). The CDR3 runs 13 residues. Per the germline V gene, CDR1 is ENHRY and CDR2 is SYGVKD. V lost 7 bases to trimming and J lost 4 bases, with 10 bases between them. The CDR3 DNA reads TGTGCCATCACAAACGAGGGCACCGGGGAGCTGTTTTTT. This translates into CAITNEGTGELFF.

The rearrangement links TRBV2 to TRBJ1-5, with 10 bases matching TRBD1. J gave up 7 bases and V 4 bases, and 4 bases lay outside the gene matches. This CDR3 is built from 14 residues. Looked up from germline, CDR1 is SNHLY and CDR2 is FYNNEI. CDR3 sequence reads: CASSGTGGRQPQHF. CDR3 sequence (DNA): TGTGCCAGCAGTGGGACAGGGGGTAGGCAGCCCCAGCATTTT.

The V gene is TRBV7-3, the J gene TRBJ2-1; the match to TRBD2 covers 7 bases. The CDR3 runs 15 residues. Germline-derived CDR1 and CDR2 are SGHTA and FQGTGA. The V gene end was trimmed by 5 bases and the J gene end by 2 bases; junction bases not matched to a gene: 6. DNA for the CDR3: TGTGCCAGCAGCCAAGCCGGGACTACCTACAATGAGCAGTTCTTC. It specifies CASSQAGTTYNEQFF.

The J gene is TRBJ1-3, the V gene TRBV7-2; no definite D call. The CDR3 is 12 amino acids. Germline CDR1 SGHTA, CDR2 FQGNSA. V gave up 4 bases and J gave up 10 bases, with 11 bases separating them. The CDR3 nucleotides read TGTGCCAGCAGCTCGGCGGTGGGGACCATATATTTT. Its protein product is CASSSAVGTIYF.

V and J are TRBV19 and TRBJ1-1; D is uncertain. Trimming removed 3 bases at V and 4 bases at J, with 9 bases between. This CDR3 region has 13 residues. Germline V CDR1 and CDR2: LNHDA, SQIVND (reference sequence). The DNA for the CDR3 is TGTGCCAGTAGTATGGGGAGGGCCACTGAAGCTTTCTTT. It codes for CASSMGRATEAFF.

This clone has only a few counts. This chain connects TRBV9 to TRBJ1-4, with 7 bases that match TRBD1. CDR1 and CDR2 from the germline V gene are SGDLS and YYNGEE. This CDR3 has 13 amino acids. The trim removed 4 bases at V and 8 bases at J, leaving 5 bases unmatched. CDR3 coding DNA: TGTGCCAGCAGCACAGGGGTGGGAGAAAAACTGTTTTTT. Translating it yields CASSTGVGEKLFF.

The rearrangement uses TRBV28 and TRBJ1-1, with 7 bases lining up with TRBD1. V trimming: 6 bases; J trimming: 11 bases; junction bases outside the gene matches: 12. The CDR3 runs 13 residues. From germline, CDR1 is MDHEN and CDR2 SYDVKM. The CDR3 reads CASRRRAPGGAFF. CDR3 DNA sequence: TGTGCCAGCAGGCGCCGGGCCCCAGGGGGGGCTTTCTTT. Drawing the rest from reference TRBV28 and TRBJ1-1, the complete variable domain is DVKVTQSSRYLVKRTGEKVFLECVQDMDHENMFWYRQDPGLGLRLIYFSYDVKMKEKGDIPEGYSVSREKKERFSLILESASTNQTSMYLCASRRRAPGGAFFGQGTRLTVV.

The chain joins TRBV15 to TRBJ2-5; a possible D gene is TRBD1 (6 bases). Germline CDR1 and CDR2: LNHNV and YYDKDF (reference sequence). V was clipped by 4 bases and J by 0 bases, with 27 bases between them. The CDR3 contains 20 residues. CDR3 sequence: CATSKEVGGSTTSYQETQYF. The CDR3 DNA is TGTGCCACCAGCAAGGAGGTTGGGGGCTCGACTACCTCGTACCAAGAGACCCAGTACTTC.

The chain couples TRBV19 to TRBJ2-3, with 8 bases matching TRBD2. The CDR3 totals 14 residues. Germline lookup yields CDR1 LNHDA and CDR2 SQIVND (reference sequence). V shed 4 bases and J 5 bases; nucleotides not matched to a gene: 5. The CDR3 DNA reads TGTGCCAGTAGTAGGGAGGCGGGGGGAGATACGCAGTATTTT. Amino acid sequence: CASSREAGGDTQYF.

DNA for the CDR3: TGTGCCATCAGTGAAAGGACTAGCTCCTACAATGAGCAGTTCTTC. Protein sequence: CAISERTSSYNEQFF. The genes are TRBV10-3 and TRBJ2-1, with 7 bases aligning to TRBD2. The germline V gene encodes CDR1 ENHRY and CDR2 SYGVKD. This CDR3 is built from 15 residues. J was trimmed by 0 bases and V by 3 bases; bases with no gene match: 2.

The chain combines TRBV25-1 with TRBJ2-5; D may be TRBD2 (6 bases). CDR3 length: 16 amino acids. Deletions cut 1 base from V and 4 bases from J, with 16 bases between. The germline gives CDR1 MGHDK, CDR2 SYGVNS. Here the CDR3 DNA reads TGTGCCAGCAGTGAATCAGTCGGCAGGAGGGGAGAGACCCAGTACTTC. Protein sequence: CASSESVGRRGETQYF.

The V gene is TRBV6-1, the J gene TRBJ2-7, with 10 bases that match TRBD2. In germline, CDR1 is MNHNS, CDR2 SASEGT. The V gene end was trimmed by 4 bases and the J gene end by 4 bases; junction bases not matched to a gene: 4. The CDR3 sequence is 14 residues long. Here the CDR3 reads CASSVGLAEYEQYF. DNA of the CDR3: TGTGCCAGCAGTGTCGGACTAGCGGAGTACGAGCAGTACTTC.

The chain links TRBV6-1 to TRBJ2-3, with a weak D call TRBD1 (5 bases). This CDR3 region has 12 residues. The V end was cut by 4 bases, the J end by 9 bases, with 11 bases between. Germline CDR1 reads MNHNS; CDR2 reads SASEGT. The CDR3 coding sequence is TGTGCCAGCAGTGGACCCAAGGGGACGCAGTATTTT. Its protein product is CASSGPKGTQYF.

Concerning this clone: Germline and junction disagree at one end, which may indicate a read error. The rearrangement uses TRBV7-7 and TRBJ2-2; 16 nucleotides align to TRBD2. The V gene's germline CDR1 is SSHAT and CDR2 FNYEAQ (reference sequence). The CDR3 is 19 residues long. Here the CDR3 DNA reads TGTGCTAGCAGCTTAAAGGGGACTAGCGGGAGGGCGAACACCGGGGAGCTGTTTTTT. Translating it yields CASSLKGTSGRANTGELFF.

The V gene is TRBV30, the J gene TRBJ1-5, with TRBD1 matching over 10 bases. The germline gives CDR1 GTSNPN, CDR2 SVGIG (reference sequence). The CDR3 runs 15 residues. V was clipped by 1 base and J by 1 base; unmatched bases: 1. The CDR3 DNA reads as TGTGCCTGGAGTGCGGGACAGGGGAGCAATCAGCCCCAGCATTTT. Residues: CAWSAGQGSNQPQHF.

The chain carries TRBV18 and TRBJ2-3; D gene unclear. The length of the CDR3 is 18 residues. Germline CDR1 KGHSH, CDR2 LQKENI. The ends were cut back, 1 base at V and 0 bases at J, with 17 bases in the middle. The CDR3 DNA is TGTGCCAGCTCACCACGAAGGATAGCCTCCACTAGCACAGATACGCAGTATTTT. This encodes CASSPRRIASTSTDTQYF.

The chain couples TRBV12-2 to TRBJ2-2; whether TRBD2, the table's D call, matches the DNA was not checked. TRBV12-2 is a documented pseudogene. The CDR3 is 16 residues long. The chain's CDR3 is CASRLEASGSAGELFF. DNA of the CDR3: TGTGCAAGTCGCTTAGAGGCTAGCGGGAGCGCCGGGGAGCTGTTTTTT.

This clone was recorded many times. The genes are TRBV13 and TRBJ2-1, with TRBD1 as a possible D gene (5 bases). The CDR3 runs to 15 residues. V lost 1 base and J lost 5, with 12 bases in between. Looked up from germline, CDR1 is PRHDT and CDR2 is FYEKMQ (reference sequence). CDR3 amino acids: CASSLVPLGDNEQFF. In DNA form, the CDR3 reads TGTGCCAGCAGCTTAGTTCCCCTAGGGGACAATGAGCAGTTCTTC.

V and J are TRBV2 and TRBJ2-7; 7 bases are shared with TRBD2. The germline V gene has CDR1 SNHLY and CDR2 FYNNEI. The CDR3 spans 15 residues. V lost 7 bases and J lost 3; bases outside the gene matches: 12. The chain's CDR3 is CASILGGSRGYEQYF. The CDR3 bases are TGTGCCAGCATCCTGGGCGGGAGTAGGGGCTACGAGCAGTACTTC.

The chain couples TRBV6-5 to TRBJ1-5; no definite D call. Germline lookup yields CDR1 MNHEY and CDR2 SVGAGI. The germline V and J ends were trimmed by 0 bases and 0 bases, with 6 bases remaining between them. The CDR3 is 15 amino acids. The CDR3 DNA is TGTGCCAGCAGTTACTCGAAAGCTAGCAATCAGCCCCAGCATTTT. Amino acid sequence: CASSYSKASNQPQHF.

V is TRBV4-1 and J is TRBJ2-7, with 7 bases matching TRBD1. Germline loops: CDR1 MGHRA, CDR2 YSYEKL. Trimming at V came to 3 bases and at J to 3 bases, leaving 11 bases not matched to a gene. This CDR3 has 16 amino acids. CDR3 residues: CASSHRGRGGSYEQYF. Here the CDR3 DNA reads TGCGCCAGCAGCCACCGGGGCCGAGGGGGCAGCTACGAGCAGTACTTC.

This clone appeared a single time. The rearrangement joins TRBV28 to TRBJ1-3, with a tentative D call TRBD1 (6 bases). Germline V gene sequence: CDR1 MDHEN, CDR2 SYDVKM. Trimming shortened V by 7 bases and J by 3 bases, and 16 bases separated the two germline ends. The CDR3 has 15 residues. As DNA, the CDR3 is TGTGCCAGCAAAATTACAGGGTCGGATGGAAACACCATATATTTT. Translating gives CASKITGSDGNTIYF.

The chain links TRBV7-2 to TRBJ1-1, with TRBD1 matching over 10 bases. The CDR3 is 15 residues long. Germline V lookup: CDR1 SGHTA, CDR2 FQGNSA. V dropped 5 bases and J dropped 5; count of bases not matched to a gene: 8. The CDR3 region has the DNA TGTGCCAGCAGCCAGCTCCGACAGGGGGCAACTGAAGCTTTCTTT. It specifies CASSQLRQGATEAFF.

The chain uses TRBV18 and TRBJ2-1; D is perhaps TRBD2 (7 bases). This CDR3 is 15 amino acids long. V dropped 3 bases and J dropped 8 bases, with 17 bases sitting between them. Germline loops: CDR1 KGHSH, CDR2 LQKENI. The CDR3 bases are TGTGCCAGCTCACCTGCGGGGGCCCCGGGACATGAGCAGTTCTTC. Translating gives CASSPAGAPGHEQFF.

The rearrangement links TRBV4-3 to TRBJ2-7, with D perhaps TRBD2 (6 bases). The CDR3 totals 15 residues. Germline CDR1 LGHNA, CDR2 YSLEER. Trimming took 1 base from V and 1 from J, leaving 11 bases between them. This CDR3 reads CASSQVLAPSYEQYF. The CDR3 nucleotides read TGCGCCAGCAGCCAAGTCCTAGCGCCGTCCTACGAGCAGTACTTC.

The J gene is TRBJ1-1, the V gene TRBV30; no reliable D call. The length of the CDR3 is 12 residues. The V end lost 4 bases, the J end lost 1 base, and 7 bases lay between the germline ends. Germline values: CDR1 GTSNPN, CDR2 SVGIG (reference sequence). CDR3 sequence (DNA): TGTGCCTGGAATGACGGGAACACTGAAGCTTTCTTT. It translates to CAWNDGNTEAFF.